Below, 29 T cell receptor beta chains from the same sample are listed, as sequenced in a study of metastatic and nonmetastatic thyroid tumors. Patients were all untreated before their thyroid surgery. MiXCR re-clonotyped the PCR reads for TCRdb. Of 20,000 to 25,000 clones listed, nearly 25% are singletons. The specimen was tumor tissue. Every receptor here comes from a female donor with papillary thyroid cancer or a benign thyroid nodule (not recorded which). Some clones in this sample may be carry-over from other donors' samples.

Note on this clone: This is likely a read error, given that the CDR3 carries no conserved phenylalanine or tryptophan at its end. V gene TRBV2 combines with J gene TRBJ2-7; the D gene is possibly TRBD1 (5 bases). CDR1 is SNHLY and CDR2 is FYNNEI in the germline V gene. This CDR3 is 10 amino acids long. V dropped 9 bases and J dropped 3 bases, with 6 bases sitting between them. CDR3 amino acids: CARGLYEQYL. CDR3 DNA sequence: TGTGCCAGGGGGCTCTACGAGCAGTACCTC.

On this clone: A read error may produce the germline difference seen at one junction end. The chain carries TRBV5-1 and TRBJ2-7; 10 positions match TRBD1. The germline CDR1 and CDR2 sequences are SGHRS and YFSETQ. The CDR3 is made up of 16 amino acids. DNA for the CDR3: TGCGCCAGCAGCAAGGACAGGGGGGCAATGAACACTGAAGCTTTATTT. It specifies CASSKDRGAMNTEALF.

The V call is TRBV13, the J call TRBJ1-2; D uncertain. There are 14 residues in the CDR3. Germline V gene sequence: CDR1 PRHDT, CDR2 FYEKMQ (reference sequence). V was shortened by 4 bases and J by 6 bases, with 15 bases between the two germline ends. CDR3 protein: CASSSTRQRDGYTF. CDR3 nucleotides: TGTGCCAGCAGCTCGACACGGCAACGCGATGGCTACACCTTC.

This clone was found a few times. This rearrangement joins TRBV28 to TRBJ2-3, with 13 bases aligning to TRBD2. The CDR3 has 15 amino acids. Per germline, CDR1 MDHEN and CDR2 SYDVKM. The V and J ends lost 5 bases and 9 bases, in that order; junction bases with no gene match: 8. This CDR3 reads CASSETSGGAGTQYF. CDR3 coding DNA: TGTGCCAGCAGTGAAACTAGCGGGGGGGCTGGAACGCAGTATTTT.

This chain links TRBV5-1 with TRBJ1-6; no reliable D call. CDR3 length: 15 residues. Germline V gene sequence: CDR1 SGHRS, CDR2 YFSETQ. The V and J ends lost 4 bases and 7 bases respectively, with 15 bases between them. CDR3 sequence reads: CASSVSVSMNSPLHF. CDR3 coding DNA: TGCGCCAGCAGCGTTAGTGTATCGATGAATTCACCCCTCCACTTT.

The gene calls are TRBV9 and TRBJ2-5; D gene uncertain. This CDR3 comprises 14 residues. Trimming took 0 bases from V and 5 from J, leaving 11 bases between them. Germline CDR1 reads SGDLS; CDR2 reads YYNGEE. DNA of the CDR3: TGTGCCAGCAGCGTAGACTACTTTACTGAGACCCAGTACTTC. This gives the protein CASSVDYFTETQYF.

This clone was found a few times. The genes are TRBV6-1 and TRBJ1-2, with a tentative D call TRBD1 (5 bases). Looked up from germline, CDR1 is MNHNS and CDR2 is SASEGT. V gave up 4 bases and J gave up 2 bases, with 11 bases separating them. This CDR3 is 14 amino acids long. In DNA form, the CDR3 reads TGTGCCAGCAGTGCCGGGACGGTGAACTATGGCTACACCTTC. Translated: CASSAGTVNYGYTF.

With respect to this clone: A read error may account for a junction end that differs from germline. The chain joins TRBV7-2 to TRBJ2-5; D may match TRBD1 or TRBD2 (6 bases each). Per germline, CDR1 SGHTA and CDR2 FQGNSA. The CDR3 is 14 residues long. For the CDR3, the DNA is TGTGTCAGCAGCTTTAGCGGAAGGGGGGAGACCCAGTACTTC. It specifies CVSSFSGRGETQYF.

This clone was counted at least ten times. The chain uses TRBV14 and TRBJ2-2; D is undetermined. Germline values: CDR1 SGHDN, CDR2 FVKESK. The CDR3 has 12 amino acids. Trimming stripped 5 bases from V and 6 bases from J, with 7 bases between. The DNA of the CDR3 is TGTGCCAGCAGCGCAACAGCCGGGGAGCTGTTTTTT. It is translated as CASSATAGELFF.

This clone came up many times. V and J are TRBV6-4 and TRBJ2-3; 10 nucleotides line up with TRBD1. The length of the CDR3 is 14 residues. V shed 2 bases and J 4 bases; nucleotides not matched to a gene: 0. Per germline, CDR1 MRHNA and CDR2 SNTAGT. The CDR3 here is CASSDGQGADTQYF. Here the CDR3 DNA reads TGTGCCAGCAGTGACGGACAGGGGGCAGATACGCAGTATTTT.

V and J are TRBV7-2 and TRBJ2-7; 8 bases fit TRBD1. The CDR3 sequence is 15 residues long. Germline V gene data show CDR1 as SGHTA and CDR2 as FQGNSA. Losses at the gene ends were 1 base for V and 2 bases for J; bases not matched to a gene: 4. CDR3 DNA: TGTGCCAGCAGCTTAGGGACAGGGAACGCCTACGAGCAGTACTTC. This codes for CASSLGTGNAYEQYF.

This chain uses TRBV20-1 with TRBJ2-3; D uncertain. Per the germline V gene, CDR1 is DFQATT and CDR2 is SNEGSKA (reference sequence). Trimming took off 5 bases at V and 0 bases at J, with 12 bases between the two ends. The CDR3 is 14 amino acids. This CDR3 reads CSAESPWSTDTQYF. The CDR3, as DNA: TGCAGTGCTGAGTCCCCCTGGAGCACAGATACGCAGTATTTT.

This clone came up a few times. The V call is TRBV20-1, the J call TRBJ2-7, with D tentatively TRBD1 (5 bases). The CDR3 sequence is 11 residues long. Trimming took off 8 bases at V and 3 bases at J, with 11 bases between the two ends. Per germline, CDR1 DFQATT and CDR2 SNEGSKA (reference sequence). The CDR3 sequence: CSPRVDYEQYF. The CDR3 nucleotides are TGCAGTCCCAGGGTGGACTACGAGCAGTACTTC.

J is TRBJ2-7 and V is TRBV3-1; D ambiguous. The germline V gene encodes CDR1 LGHDT and CDR2 YNNKEL (reference sequence). Trimming removed 7 bases at V and 4 bases at J, with 8 bases between. The CDR3 spans 11 residues. The CDR3 is CASNDGYEQYF. The DNA of the CDR3 is TGTGCCAGCAACGACGGGTACGAGCAGTACTTC.

This clone was counted ten times or more. J is TRBJ2-5 and V is TRBV2; 7 bases align to TRBD1. V lost 1 base, J lost 5 bases, and 7 bases stayed unmatched. In germline, CDR1 is SNHLY, CDR2 FYNNEI. The CDR3 has 15 residues. The CDR3 DNA sequence: TGTGCCAGCAGTGAAGATGGGGGCAGGGGGGAGACCCAGTACTTC. This sequence encodes CASSEDGGRGETQYF.

By sample share, this clone is medium-sized (0.01 to 0.1%). The same CDR3 can be traced to other DNA sequences in this sample. The chain carries TRBV7-9 and TRBJ2-7, with D possibly TRBD2 on 6 matching bases. CDR3 length: 17 residues. V was clipped by 5 bases and J by 0 bases, with 20 bases between them. Germline CDR1 SEHNR, CDR2 FQNEAQ (reference sequence). This chain's CDR3 is CASSLLGGSGISYEQYF. CDR3 nucleotide sequence: TGTGCCAGCAGCCTCTTAGGAGGGAGTGGGATCTCCTACGAGCAGTACTTC.

By share, this clone ranks as medium-sized. This chain connects TRBV20-1 to TRBJ2-7; unclear D gene. The CDR3 is made up of 11 amino acids. V was clipped by 3 bases and J by 5 bases, with 8 bases between them. Germline loops: CDR1 DFQATT, CDR2 SNEGSKA (reference sequence). The CDR3 DNA sequence: TGCAGTGCTAGCCGACCAAACGAGCAGTACTTC. This encodes CSASRPNEQYF.

The chain has TRBV19 and TRBJ2-2; TRBD1 or TRBD2 may be the D gene (5 bases each). V dropped 3 bases and J dropped 2 bases, with 10 bases sitting between them. CDR3 length: 15 residues. CDR1 is LNHDA, CDR2 SQIVND, per germline (reference sequence). For the CDR3, the DNA is TGTGCCAGTAGTATGTATGGGGGAAACACCGGGGAGCTGTTTTTT. This translates into CASSMYGGNTGELFF.

The table lists this clone with a few counts. The sample contains more than one DNA sequence encoding this CDR3. This chain links TRBV20-1 with TRBJ2-1; tentatively, D is TRBD2 (7 bases). Germline V gives CDR1 DFQATT, CDR2 SNEGSKA (reference sequence). The CDR3 has 15 residues. V was clipped by 6 bases and J by 8 bases, with 23 bases between them. The CDR3 is CSAPRGRLAGDEQFF. CDR3 DNA: TGCAGTGCCCCCAGGGGACGACTAGCTGGCGATGAGCAGTTCTTC.

In this sample, this clone turned up many times. The identical CDR3 is also encoded by other nucleotide sequences in the sample. The V gene is TRBV6-2 or TRBV6-3, the J gene TRBJ2-3, with 16 bases fitting TRBD2. The CDR3 runs to 18 residues. Germline CDR1 and CDR2: MNHEY and SVGEGT. The V gene end was trimmed by 9 bases and the J gene end by 0 bases; junction bases not matched to a gene: 9. As DNA, the CDR3 is TGTGCCAGGTTGGTGGGACTAGCGGGAGGGTCGAGCACAGATACGCAGTATTTT. Amino acids: CARLVGLAGGSSTDTQYF.

This clone has just a few counts. The genes are TRBV28 and TRBJ1-5; D possibly corresponds to TRBD1 (6 bases). V dropped 10 bases and J dropped 5 bases, with 27 bases sitting between them. The CDR3 consists of 17 residues. Per the germline V gene, CDR1 is MDHEN and CDR2 is SYDVKM. CDR3 DNA sequence: TGTGCCATCAAACCCTTGACAGGCCATTTGAGCGATCAGCCCCAGCATTTT. Its protein is CAIKPLTGHLSDQPQHF.

Notes on this clone: Being one base from a much bigger clone, this may be a read error. Other DNA sequences in this sample translate to the same CDR3. The chain combines TRBV6-2 or TRBV6-3 with TRBJ2-5, with D possibly being TRBD1 (5 bases). The V gene lost 2 bases and the J gene lost 3 bases, with 19 bases spanning the gap. Germline V gene sequence: CDR1 MNHEY, CDR2 SVGEGT. The CDR3 sequence is 17 residues long. The CDR3 loop is CASSYATPGTGEETQYF. In nucleotides, the CDR3 is TGTGCCAGCAGTTACGCAACACCGGGTACAGGAGAAGAGACCCAGTACTTC.

This clone occurred many times. One junction end disagrees with the germline gene, perhaps due to a read error. This rearrangement joins TRBV7-7 to TRBJ2-1; D ambiguous. The CDR3 has 15 residues. Germline CDR1 reads SSHAT; CDR2 reads FNYEAQ (reference sequence). CDR3 sequence (DNA): TGTGCTAGCAGCTTACACTATGGCTCCGCCGACGAGCAGCTCTTC. It codes for CASSLHYGSADEQLF.

This sequence joins TRBV20-1 and TRBJ2-7; D is possibly TRBD2 (6 bases). Germline V gene data show CDR1 as DFQATT and CDR2 as SNEGSKA (reference sequence). The CDR3 has 11 amino acids. V was clipped by 7 bases and J by 3 bases, with 10 bases between them. CDR3 nucleotides: TGCAGTGTCGGAGGGCTCTACGAGCAGTACTTC. It translates to CSVGGLYEQYF.

This clone was recorded a few times. V gene TRBV27 combines with J gene TRBJ2-7, with 7 positions matching TRBD1. Trimming at V came to 4 bases and at J to 2 bases, leaving 5 bases not matched to a gene. The CDR3 runs 14 residues. Germline lookup yields CDR1 MNHEY and CDR2 SMNVEV (reference sequence). CDR3 region: CASSSGTDAYEQYF. As DNA, the CDR3 is TGTGCCAGCAGTTCCGGGACAGACGCCTACGAGCAGTACTTC.

This chain joins TRBV20-1 and TRBJ2-7; 12 bases line up with TRBD2. The germline CDR1 and CDR2 sequences are DFQATT and SNEGSKA (reference sequence). This CDR3 has 13 residues. J gave up 6 bases and V 5 bases, and 5 bases lay outside the gene matches. In DNA, the CDR3 is TGCAGTGCTGACATGACTAGCGGGAGCGAGCAGTACTTC. This gives the protein CSADMTSGSEQYF.

Turning to this clone: One end of the junction is discordant with germline, which a read error may explain. V is TRBV20-1 and J is TRBJ2-6; D might be TRBD1 (5 bases). The CDR3 runs to 17 residues. The germline CDR1 and CDR2 sequences are DFQATT and SNEGSKA (reference sequence). The CDR3 nucleotides are TGCAGTGCTAGAGATCATTATGGACACTCTGGGGCCAACGTCATGACTTTC. Translated, it gives CSARDHYGHSGANVMTF.

This clone was seen more than once but under ten times. This chain uses TRBV27 with TRBJ2-3; 12 bases are a match to TRBD2. The CDR3 is 17 residues long. V was clipped by 4 bases and J by 4 bases; unmatched bases: 9. Per the germline V gene, CDR1 is MNHEY and CDR2 is SMNVEV (reference sequence). The CDR3 DNA reads TGTGCCAGCAGTTACTTGACTAGCGGGAGAGGTGCAGATACGCAGTATTTT. Translation gives CASSYLTSGRGADTQYF.

The table lists this clone with many counts. One end of the junction fails to match germline, which may point to a read error. The chain is built from TRBV28 and TRBJ2-7; a possible D gene is TRBD2 (6 bases). CDR1 and CDR2 from the germline V gene are MDHEN and SYDVKM. This CDR3 contains 13 residues. The CDR3 nucleotides are TGTGCCAGCAGTCCCGGGACTGACTACGAGCAGTGCTTC. It translates to CASSPGTDYEQCF.